This entry features one T cell receptor beta chain sequence. This clonotype was found a few times. It lacks a known antigen. Per-nucleotide qualities are absent, and no much larger clonotype sits a single base away. V is pruned by 8 bases and J by 5 bases, leaving 13 bases of the junction without a gene match. In the germline V gene, CDR1 corresponds to SNHLY and CDR2 to FYNNEI. There are 16 amino acids in the CDR3, from cysteine to phenylalanine inclusive. Of the read, only the CDR3 DNA is kept; its 48 bases are in frame from base 1. The data are from a study of tumor and adjacent non-tumor tissue in lung cancer (dated by TCRdb to 2016 to 2019). Notes on the research overall: Patients with adenocarcinoma (about 12), squamous cell carcinoma (2) and small cell lung cancer (1) were included in the cohort. The 15 or so patients were aged about 31 to 80 years, included around ten men and 5 women, and had TNM stage I to III disease. A total of 95 million to 150 million productive TCRbeta reads were generated by sequencing, corresponding to an average of roughly 4.1 million reads per sample. The study compared bulk TCRbeta repertoires between lung tumor tissue and matched distant non-tumor lung tissue from 15 lung cancer patients. A few dozen paired specimens, one tumor and one normal lung sample per patient, were profiled by TCRbeta CDR3 sequencing.

Bulk unsorted tissue served as the source for RNA extraction, and RNA quality was assessed using a NanoDrop ND-1000 and an Agilent 2100. All donors had newly diagnosed lung cancer, had not received prior chemotherapy, and were admitted for thoracic surgery in China between August and November 2014. Patients with previous radiotherapy or chemotherapy, or with another concurrent cancer, were excluded from the study. Pieces of surgical tissue measuring about 1-2.2 cm3 were kept in RNAlater solution and stored at -80 degrees C until use. Paper-wide results and their limitations: Because peripheral blood was not sequenced, blood TCRbeta repertoires in the lung cancer patients of the study were not examined. Neither the sequencing platform nor unique molecular identifiers are named or mentioned anywhere in the methods. Only 15 or so patients were included in the cohort, and the need for larger samples and more detailed clinical data was noted by the authors. The top 100 clones accounted for a significantly larger cumulative portion of the repertoire in normal lung than in tumor tissue. Tumor tissue showed significantly higher TCR diversity (inverse Simpson) than normal lung tissue, at 431.37 vs 166.20 (P = 0.0075, Mann-Whitney U test). Significantly higher TCR diversity was found in younger patients, and higher tumor TCR diversity was associated with shorter overall and disease-free survival.

Preparation of the library involved multiplex PCR. The sample was run on an Illumina HiSeq 2500. Following protocols modified from ARM-PCR, the researchers constructed TCRbeta libraries through three rounds of nested PCR with primers (Table S4). Before sequencing, PCR products of 200-500 bp were excised from the gel and purified with the QIAquick gel extraction kit. The study's processing was this. Trimmomatic was used to clean the reads, FLASH was used to merge the reads into complete CDR3 sequences, and MiTCR was used to assign the reads to V(D)J germline segments. VDJtools was used to compute clonal diversity as the inverse Simpson's index. In-frame sequences without a premature stop codon were defined as productive reads. Using fastp trimming at Q25 and MiXCR clonotype assembly, TCRdb reanalyzed the public sequencing data and kept in-frame beta chains. Rows matching on CDR3 protein sequence are summarized as one entry with the most common DNA and genes. These V and J calls rely on TCRdb rather than the paper's analysis. The sample includes under 100,000 distinct CDR3 sequences, with around three fifths observed a single time. Around 16% of the sample is held by the ten biggest clonotypes.

The receptor was isolated from a man aged 70 or older with non-small cell lung cancer. Input material: lung tumor tissue. The chain joins TRBV2 to TRBJ2-1, with 9 bases aligning to TRBD2. The CDR3 corresponds to CASGAPRLAVDNEQFF. The DNA sequence is as follows: TGTGCCAGCGGCGCTCCTAGACTAGCGGTTGACAATGAGCAGTTCTTC.